This T cell receptor (beta chain) is from a study of T cell changes during pregnancy in multiple sclerosis. Per germline, CDR1 SGHRS and CDR2 YFSETQ. This CDR3 spans 16 amino acids. The V and J ends lost 0 bases and 8 bases, in that order; junction bases with no gene match: 10. Only in-frame clones appear in the TCRdb table, and some are missing; sequencing was by immunoSEQ multiplex PCR. The repertoire consists of more than 15,000 clones, with about four fifths occurring once and the leading ten covering 9% to 10%. The origin of this receptor is a female donor in good health, enrolled as a control in a pregnancy study. The sample was CD8+ T cells from peripheral blood mononuclear cells, taken in the second trimester of pregnancy. V and J are TRBV5-1 and TRBJ2-1; 8 bases match TRBD1. DNA for the CDR3: TGCGCCAGCAGCTTGGCCGGACTTGACAGGGGTGATGAGCAGTTCTTC. Translation: CASSLAGLDRGDEQFF. The entire variable domain, with the rest obtained from reference TRBV5-1 and TRBJ2-1, is as follows: KAGVTQTPRYLIKTRGQQVTLSCSPISGHRSVSWYQQTPGQGLQFLFEYFSETQRNKGNFPGRFSGRQFSNSRSEMNVSTLELGDSALYLCASSLAGLDRGDEQFFGPGTRLTVL.